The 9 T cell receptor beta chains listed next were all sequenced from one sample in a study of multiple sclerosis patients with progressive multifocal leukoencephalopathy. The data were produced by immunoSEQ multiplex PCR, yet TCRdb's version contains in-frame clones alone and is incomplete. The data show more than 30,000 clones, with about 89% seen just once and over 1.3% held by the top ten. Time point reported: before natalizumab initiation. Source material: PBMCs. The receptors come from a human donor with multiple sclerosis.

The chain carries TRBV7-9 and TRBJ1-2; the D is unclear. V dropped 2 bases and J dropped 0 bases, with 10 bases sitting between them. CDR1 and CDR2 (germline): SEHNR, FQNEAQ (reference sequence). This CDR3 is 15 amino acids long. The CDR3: CASSLTEPSNYGYTF. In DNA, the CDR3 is TGTGCCAGCAGCTTAACTGAACCTTCTAACTATGGCTACACCTTC.

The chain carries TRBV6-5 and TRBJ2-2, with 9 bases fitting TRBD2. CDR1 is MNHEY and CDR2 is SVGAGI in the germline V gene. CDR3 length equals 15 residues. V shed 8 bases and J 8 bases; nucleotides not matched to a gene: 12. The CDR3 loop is CASLRAGGLLGELFF. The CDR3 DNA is TGTGCCAGCTTGAGGGCGGGAGGGTTGTTGGGGGAGCTGTTTTTT.

CDR3 protein: CASSPGGGVTQPQHF. Here the CDR3 DNA reads TGTGCCAGCAGCCCCGGGGGTGGTGTGACTCAGCCCCAGCATTTT. V usage is TRBV5-6 and J usage is TRBJ1-5, with D possibly matching TRBD1 (5 bases). This CDR3 comprises 15 residues. The germline V gene has CDR1 SGHDT and CDR2 YYEEEE. V dropped 4 bases and J dropped 6 bases, with 17 bases sitting between them.

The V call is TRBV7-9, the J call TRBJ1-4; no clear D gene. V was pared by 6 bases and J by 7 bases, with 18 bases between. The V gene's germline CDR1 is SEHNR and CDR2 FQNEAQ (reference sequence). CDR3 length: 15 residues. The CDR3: CASRPPGARAEKLFF. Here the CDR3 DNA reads TGTGCCAGCAGACCGCCGGGCGCCCGGGCTGAAAAACTGTTTTTT.

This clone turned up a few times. CDR3 DNA sequence: TGTGCCAGCCGGACAGGTTCCTACGAGCAGTACTTC. It specifies CASRTGSYEQYF. The genes are TRBV10-3 and TRBJ2-7, with 7 bases lining up with TRBD1. Germline trimming cut 10 bases from V and 1 base from J; bases unmatched to any gene: 4. Per germline, CDR1 ENHRY and CDR2 SYGVKD. CDR3 size: 12 residues.

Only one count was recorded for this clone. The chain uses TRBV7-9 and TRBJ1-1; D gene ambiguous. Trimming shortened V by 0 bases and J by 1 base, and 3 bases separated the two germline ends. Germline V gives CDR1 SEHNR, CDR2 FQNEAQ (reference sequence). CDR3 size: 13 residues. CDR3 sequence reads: CASSLAPNTEAFF. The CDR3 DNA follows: TGTGCCAGCAGCTTAGCGCCGAACACTGAAGCTTTCTTT.

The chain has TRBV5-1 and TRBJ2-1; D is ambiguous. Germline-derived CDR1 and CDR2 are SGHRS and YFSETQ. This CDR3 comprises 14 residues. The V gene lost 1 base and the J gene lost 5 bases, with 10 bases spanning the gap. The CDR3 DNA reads TGCGCCAGCAGCTTGTGGGGTATGAACAATGAGCAGTTCTTC. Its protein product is CASSLWGMNNEQFF.

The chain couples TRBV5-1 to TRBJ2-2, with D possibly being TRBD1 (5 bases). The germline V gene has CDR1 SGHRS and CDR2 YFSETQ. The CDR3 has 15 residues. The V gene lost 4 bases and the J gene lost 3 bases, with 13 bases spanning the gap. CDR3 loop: CASSPLGPYTGELFF. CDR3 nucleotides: TGCGCCAGCAGCCCCCTGGGGCCCTACACCGGGGAGCTGTTTTTT.

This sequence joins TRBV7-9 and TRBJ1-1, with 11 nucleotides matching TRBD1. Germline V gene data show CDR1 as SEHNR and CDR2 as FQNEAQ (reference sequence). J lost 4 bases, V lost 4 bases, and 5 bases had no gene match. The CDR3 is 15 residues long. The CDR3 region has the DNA TGTGCCAGCAGCTGGGGAGGGACAGGGGGCACTGAAGCTTTCTTT. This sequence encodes CASSWGGTGGTEAFF.